A selection of T cell receptor beta chains follows, all from one sample in a study of T cell responses to AZD1222 COVID-19 vaccine. The repertoire was sequenced with immunoSEQ multiplex PCR; TCRdb's copy has only in-frame clones and lacks some. The table lists some 120,000 clones, 80% to 90% of them singletons. This specimen was peripheral blood, taken on day 0 of AZD1222 vaccination. Every receptor here comes from an adult in good health. The CDR3 runs from the conserved cysteine through the conserved F or W. The order of the fields is CDR3 protein, V gene, J gene.

CDR3: CASSRGTALNSGYTF
V: TRBV7-6
J: TRBJ1-2

CDR3: CASSPGLLGVGGQPQHF
V: TRBV5-5
J: TRBJ1-5

CDR3: CASSARDSYNEQFF
V: TRBV13
J: TRBJ2-1

CDR3: CASSIGDSSGNTIYF
V: TRBV19
J: TRBJ1-3

CDR3: CATSSAGFEKLFF
V: TRBV24-1
J: TRBJ1-4

CDR3: CASSEISRETQYF
V: TRBV25-1
J: TRBJ2-5

CDR3: CASSLGGLDTQYF
V: TRBV7-2
J: TRBJ2-3

CDR3: CASSLVIYGYTF
V: TRBV7-9
J: TRBJ1-2

CDR3: CASSPGQGTYRYTF
V: TRBV6-5
J: TRBJ1-2

CDR3: CASSAVMGGTDTQYF
V: TRBV9
J: TRBJ2-3

CDR3: CASSITGGRENSPLHF
V: TRBV19
J: TRBJ1-6

CDR3: CASSPKRTSYEQYF
V: TRBV18
J: TRBJ2-7

CDR3: CASSYSSGPYEQYF
V: TRBV6-2/TRBV6-3
J: TRBJ2-7

CDR3: CASSAYDRANTEAFF
V: TRBV9
J: TRBJ1-1

CDR3: CASSPTDRALSEQYF
V: TRBV9
J: TRBJ2-7

CDR3: CASRKTGVKTQYF
V: TRBV6-5
J: TRBJ2-5

CDR3: CASRYYEQSSYNEQFF
V: TRBV5-6
J: TRBJ2-1

CDR3: CATSVQGVFETDTQYF
V: TRBV15
J: TRBJ2-3

CDR3: CSVSGTGGHIQYF
V: TRBV29-1
J: TRBJ2-4

CDR3: CATSSRGKGRETQYF
V: TRBV15
J: TRBJ2-5

CDR3: CAWSKTNSADTQYF
V: TRBV30
J: TRBJ2-3

CDR3: CSVDLSGRTEAFF
V: TRBV29-1
J: TRBJ1-1

CDR3: CASSLGGGAVETQYF
V: TRBV7-6
J: TRBJ2-5

CDR3: CASSLERTVHEQYF
V: TRBV5-1
J: TRBJ2-7

CDR3: CASSQSGGNTIYF
V: TRBV3-1/TRBV3-2
J: TRBJ1-3

CDR3: CASGYSGGSYNEQFF
V: TRBV6-5
J: TRBJ2-1

CDR3: CASSLGGGYGYTF
V: TRBV27
J: TRBJ1-2

CDR3: CASSSRVSQPQHF
V: TRBV12-3/TRBV12-4
J: TRBJ1-5

CDR3: CASSLVGVSSYEQYF
V: TRBV7-9
J: TRBJ2-7

CDR3: CASALGLAGYTQYF
V: TRBV27
J: TRBJ2-3

CDR3: CASSYQGPETQYF
V: TRBV6-2/TRBV6-3
J: TRBJ2-5

CDR3: CASSEARGGGTGNTIYF
V: TRBV6-1
J: TRBJ1-3

CDR3: CASSGQGNSPLHF
V: TRBV12-3/TRBV12-4
J: TRBJ1-6

CDR3: CASSPGQANGYTF
V: TRBV18
J: TRBJ1-2

CDR3: CASRSPTGELFF
V: TRBV6-5
J: TRBJ2-2

CDR3: CASSLEYYGYTF
V: TRBV19
J: TRBJ1-2

CDR3: CACQFLLAGFADTQYF
V: TRBV30
J: TRBJ2-3

CDR3: CASSFYPPTGRDYGYTF
V: TRBV27
J: TRBJ1-2

CDR3: CASSYGQGNTIYF
V: TRBV6-5
J: TRBJ1-3

CDR3: CASSLQLAQGAEQYF
V: TRBV7-2
J: TRBJ2-7

CDR3: CASSEGRGRGTGELFF
V: TRBV25-1
J: TRBJ2-2

CDR3: CASSSDGHGVQPQHF
V: TRBV7-2
J: TRBJ1-5

CDR3: CASGSGQGNTEAFF
V: TRBV12-5
J: TRBJ1-1

CDR3: CAWSRITEAFF
V: TRBV30
J: TRBJ1-1

CDR3: CASGPSHTAGNTIYF
V: TRBV10-1
J: TRBJ1-3

CDR3: CASSQGLAGVSRDTQYF
V: TRBV7-9
J: TRBJ2-3

CDR3: CASSDSRQGIITEAFF
V: TRBV6-4
J: TRBJ1-1

CDR3: CASSLNHPRSGNSPLHF
V: TRBV7-8
J: TRBJ1-6

CDR3: CASSYYGTSGGGNEQFF
V: TRBV6-2/TRBV6-3
J: TRBJ2-1

CDR3: CASSMGGRTATNYGYTF
V: TRBV19
J: TRBJ1-2

CDR3: CASSYAEEANYGYTF
V: TRBV6-6
J: TRBJ1-2

CDR3: CASSLTTGNEQFF
V: TRBV12-3/TRBV12-4
J: TRBJ2-1

CDR3: CASSTDSYSNQPQHF
V: TRBV18
J: TRBJ1-5

CDR3: CASNLAQGTGNTIYF
V: TRBV6-5
J: TRBJ1-3

CDR3: CASSFETSSYNSPLHF
V: TRBV7-9
J: TRBJ1-6

CDR3: CASSSWAVSYNEQFF
V: TRBV5-1
J: TRBJ2-1

CDR3: CASSEKSVASFNTGELFF
V: TRBV6-4
J: TRBJ2-2

CDR3: CAWTRGPGNTIYF
V: TRBV30
J: TRBJ1-3

CDR3: CASSLASGRRENEQFF
V: TRBV7-2
J: TRBJ2-1

CDR3: CASILTSGRPYNEQFF
V: TRBV7-2
J: TRBJ2-1